The 5 T cell receptor beta chains below come from one sample, sequenced in a study of T cell responses to AZD1222 COVID-19 vaccine. Sequencing was performed with immunoSEQ multiplex PCR; in TCRdb, only in-frame clones are kept and a portion is missing. The sample gives tens of thousands of clones, approximately 91% of which show up once; about 24% is in the top ten. The sample consisted of peripheral blood, taken on day 0 of AZD1222 vaccination. The receptors were sampled from an adult in good health.

This clone was seen once. The chain combines TRBV5-5 with TRBJ1-1; 7 bases are a match to TRBD1. This CDR3 has 16 amino acids. Germline lookup yields CDR1 SGHKS and CDR2 YYEKEE (reference sequence). Trimming removed 4 bases from V and 2 bases from J; junction bases left unmatched: 11. The CDR3 reads CASSPWRGRRNTEAFF. The DNA for the CDR3 is TGTGCCAGCAGCCCATGGAGGGGGCGAAGAAACACTGAAGCTTTCTTT. Drawing the rest from reference TRBV5-5 and TRBJ1-1, the complete variable domain is DAGVTQSPTHLIKTRGQQVTLRCSPISGHKSVSWYQQVLGQGPQFIFQYYEKEERGRGNFPDRFSARQFPNYSSELNVNALLLGDSALYLCASSPWRGRRNTEAFFGQGTRLTVV.

The chain employs TRBV30 and TRBJ2-6; no reliable D call. The CDR3 spans 15 residues. Germline assignment: CDR1 GTSNPN and CDR2 SVGIG (reference sequence). V was trimmed by 4 bases and J by 3 bases, leaving 13 bases between them. Written as DNA, the CDR3 is TGTGCCTGGATCGATTGGGGATATGGGGCCAACGTCCTGACTTTC. This codes for CAWIDWGYGANVLTF. The full variable domain, completed using reference TRBV30 and TRBJ2-6, is SQTIHQWPATLVQPVGSPLSLECTVEGTSNPNLYWYRQAAGRGLQLLFYSVGIGQISSEVPQNLSASRPQDRQFILSSKKLLLSDSGFYLCAWIDWGYGANVLTFGAGSRLTVL.

The rearrangement joins TRBV7-2 to TRBJ1-1; a possible D gene is TRBD1 (5 bases). This CDR3 has 13 residues. The germline CDR1 and CDR2 sequences are SGHTA and FQGNSA. V was clipped by 5 bases and J by 3 bases, with 10 bases between them. The CDR3 loop reads CASSRDRHTEAFF. CDR3 DNA sequence: TGTGCCAGCAGCCGGGACCGGCACACTGAAGCTTTCTTT.

This chain uses TRBV7-3 with TRBJ1-1, with 7 bases matching TRBD1. The CDR3 length is 14 residues. Trimming removed 4 bases from V and 6 bases from J; junction bases left unmatched: 8. The germline CDR1 and CDR2 sequences are SGHTA and FQGTGA. As DNA, the CDR3 is TGTGCCAGCAGCTCCGCGACAGGGTACGCTGAAGCTTTCTTT. It yields the protein CASSSATGYAEAFF.

The gene calls are TRBV2 and TRBJ1-5; the D gene is possibly TRBD1 (5 bases). V lost 4 bases to trimming and J lost 4 bases, with 14 bases between them. Germline-derived CDR1 and CDR2 are SNHLY and FYNNEI. This CDR3 has 15 residues. The CDR3 loop reads CASSGWQGGNQPQHF. The CDR3 DNA sequence: TGTGCCAGCAGTGGGTGGCAGGGTGGGAATCAGCCCCAGCATTTT.